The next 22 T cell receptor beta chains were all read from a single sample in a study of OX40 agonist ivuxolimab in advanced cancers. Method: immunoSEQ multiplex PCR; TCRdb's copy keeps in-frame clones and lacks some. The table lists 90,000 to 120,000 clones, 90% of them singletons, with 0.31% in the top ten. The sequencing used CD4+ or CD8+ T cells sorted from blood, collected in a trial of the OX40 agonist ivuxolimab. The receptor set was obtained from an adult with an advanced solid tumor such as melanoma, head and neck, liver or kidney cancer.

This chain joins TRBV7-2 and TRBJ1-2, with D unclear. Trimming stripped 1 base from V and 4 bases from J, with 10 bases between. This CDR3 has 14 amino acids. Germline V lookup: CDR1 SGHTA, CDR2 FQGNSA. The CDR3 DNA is TGTGCCAGCAGCTTAGGCCCCCTAAGCTATGGCTACACCTTC. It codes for CASSLGPLSYGYTF.

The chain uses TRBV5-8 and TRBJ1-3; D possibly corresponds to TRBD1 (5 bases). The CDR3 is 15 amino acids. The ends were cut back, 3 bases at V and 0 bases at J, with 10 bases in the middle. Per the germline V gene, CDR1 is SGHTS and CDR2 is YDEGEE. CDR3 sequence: CASSWGTDSGNTIYF. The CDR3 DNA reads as TGTGCCAGCAGCTGGGGGACGGACTCTGGAAACACCATATATTTT.

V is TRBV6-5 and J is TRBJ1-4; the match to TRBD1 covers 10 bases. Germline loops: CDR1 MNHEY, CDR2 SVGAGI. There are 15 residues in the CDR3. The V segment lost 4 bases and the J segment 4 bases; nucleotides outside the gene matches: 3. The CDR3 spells CASSFDRGHNEKLFF. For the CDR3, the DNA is TGTGCCAGCAGTTTCGACAGGGGGCATAATGAAAAACTGTTTTTT.

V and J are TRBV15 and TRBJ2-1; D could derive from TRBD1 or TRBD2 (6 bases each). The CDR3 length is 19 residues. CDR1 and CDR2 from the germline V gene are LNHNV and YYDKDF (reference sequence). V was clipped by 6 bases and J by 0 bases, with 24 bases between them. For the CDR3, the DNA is TGTGCCACCAGGCGGTCGGGGGCGGCGGGATCGAGCTCCTACAATGAGCAGTTCTTC. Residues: CATRRSGAAGSSSYNEQFF. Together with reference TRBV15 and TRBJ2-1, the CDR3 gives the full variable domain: DAMVIQNPRYQVTQFGKPVTLSCSQTLNHNVMYWYQQKSSQAPKLLFHYYDKDFNNEADTPDNFQSRRPNTSFCFLDIRSPGLGDTAMYLCATRRSGAAGSSSYNEQFFGPGTRLTVL.

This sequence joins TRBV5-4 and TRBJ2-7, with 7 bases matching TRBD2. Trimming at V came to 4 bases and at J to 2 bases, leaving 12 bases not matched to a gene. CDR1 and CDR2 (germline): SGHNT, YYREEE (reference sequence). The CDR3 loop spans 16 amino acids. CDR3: CASSPEASGVAYEQYF. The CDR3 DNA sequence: TGTGCCAGCAGCCCGGAGGCTAGCGGAGTGGCCTACGAGCAGTACTTC.

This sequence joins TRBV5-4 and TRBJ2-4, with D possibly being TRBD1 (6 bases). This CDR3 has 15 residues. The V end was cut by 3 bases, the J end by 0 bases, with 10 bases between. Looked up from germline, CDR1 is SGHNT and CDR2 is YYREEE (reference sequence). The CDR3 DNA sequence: TGTGCCAGCAGCTCGGGCAGGGGAGCCAAAAACATTCAGTACTTC. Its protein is CASSSGRGAKNIQYF.

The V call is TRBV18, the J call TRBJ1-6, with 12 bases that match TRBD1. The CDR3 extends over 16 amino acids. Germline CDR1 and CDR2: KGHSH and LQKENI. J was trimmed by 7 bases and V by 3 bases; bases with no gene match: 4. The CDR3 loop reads CASSPGQGALNSPLHF. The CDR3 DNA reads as TGTGCCAGCTCACCGGGACAGGGGGCATTAAATTCACCCCTCCACTTT.

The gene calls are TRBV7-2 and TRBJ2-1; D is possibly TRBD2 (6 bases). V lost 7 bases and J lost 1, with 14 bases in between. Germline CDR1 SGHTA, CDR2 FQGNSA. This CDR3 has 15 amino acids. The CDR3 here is CASTWAGTSYNEQFF. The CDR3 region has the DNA TGTGCCAGCACCTGGGCGGGAACGTCCTACAATGAGCAGTTCTTC.

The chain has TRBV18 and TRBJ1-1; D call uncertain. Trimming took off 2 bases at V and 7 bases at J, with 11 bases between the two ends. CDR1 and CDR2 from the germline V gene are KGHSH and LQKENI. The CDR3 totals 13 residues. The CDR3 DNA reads TGTGCCAGCTCACCAAAAGTGCGGGGTGAAGCTTTCTTT. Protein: CASSPKVRGEAFF.

CDR3 in amino acids: CASSLVRLGLADTQYF. Here the CDR3 DNA reads TGTGCCAGCAGCTTAGTCCGTCTGGGCCTCGCAGATACGCAGTATTTT. V is TRBV7-2 and J is TRBJ2-3; D uncertain. The length of the CDR3 is 16 residues. In germline, CDR1 is SGHTA, CDR2 FQGNSA. Trimming stripped 1 base from V and 4 bases from J, with 15 bases between.

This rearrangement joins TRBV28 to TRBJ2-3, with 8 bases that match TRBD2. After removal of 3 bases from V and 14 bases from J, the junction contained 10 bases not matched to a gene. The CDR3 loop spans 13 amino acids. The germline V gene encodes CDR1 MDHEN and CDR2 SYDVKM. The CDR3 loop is CASSLGQREWPYF. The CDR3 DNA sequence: TGTGCCAGCAGTTTGGGGCAGCGGGAGTGGCCGTATTTT.

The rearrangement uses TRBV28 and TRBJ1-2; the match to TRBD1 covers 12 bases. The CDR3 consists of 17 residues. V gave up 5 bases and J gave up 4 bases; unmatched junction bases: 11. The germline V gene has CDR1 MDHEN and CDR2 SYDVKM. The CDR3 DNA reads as TGTGCCAGCAGTCTAGGGACAGGGGGCTCTCTGGGCTATGGCTACACCTTC. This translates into CASSLGTGGSLGYGYTF.

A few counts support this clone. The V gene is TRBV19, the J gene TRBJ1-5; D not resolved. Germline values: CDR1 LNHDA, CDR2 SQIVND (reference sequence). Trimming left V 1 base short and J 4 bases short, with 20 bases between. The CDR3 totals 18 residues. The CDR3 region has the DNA TGTGCCAGTAGTATAGGTGTATGGGGAGCCGGGAGGAATCAGCCCCAGCATTTT. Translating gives CASSIGVWGAGRNQPQHF.

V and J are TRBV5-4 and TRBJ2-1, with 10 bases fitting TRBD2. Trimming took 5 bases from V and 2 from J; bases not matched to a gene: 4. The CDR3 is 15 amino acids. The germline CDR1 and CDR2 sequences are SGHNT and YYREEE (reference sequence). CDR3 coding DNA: TGTGCCAGCAGGGAGCGGGAGGGCCCCTACAATGAGCAGTTCTTC. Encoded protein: CASREREGPYNEQFF.

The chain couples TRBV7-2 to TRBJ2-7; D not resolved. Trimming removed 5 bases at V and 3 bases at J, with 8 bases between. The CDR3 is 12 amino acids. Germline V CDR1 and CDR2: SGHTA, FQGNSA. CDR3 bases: TGTGCCAGCAGCCCGGACCGCTACGAGCAGTACTTC. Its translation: CASSPDRYEQYF.

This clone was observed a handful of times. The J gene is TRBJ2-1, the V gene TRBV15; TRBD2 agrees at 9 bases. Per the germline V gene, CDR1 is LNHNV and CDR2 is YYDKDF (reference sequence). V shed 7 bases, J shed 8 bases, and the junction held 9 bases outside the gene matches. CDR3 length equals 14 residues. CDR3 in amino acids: CATNSGTSSHEQFF. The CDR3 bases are TGTGCCACCAATTCCGGGACTAGCAGCCATGAGCAGTTCTTC.

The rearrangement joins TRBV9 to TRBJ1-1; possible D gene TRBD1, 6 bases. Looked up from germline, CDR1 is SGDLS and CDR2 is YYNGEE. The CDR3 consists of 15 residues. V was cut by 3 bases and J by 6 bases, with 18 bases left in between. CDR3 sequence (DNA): TGTGCCAGCAGCGCAGGGGACACCTCGAGGGCTGAAGCTTTCTTT. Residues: CASSAGDTSRAEAFF.

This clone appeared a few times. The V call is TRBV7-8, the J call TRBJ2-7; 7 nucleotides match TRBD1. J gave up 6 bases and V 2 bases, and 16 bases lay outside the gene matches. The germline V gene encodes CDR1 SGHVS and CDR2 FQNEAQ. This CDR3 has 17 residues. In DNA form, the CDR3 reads TGTGCCAGCAGCTTAATAGATCGACAGGGTCTTTTTGGCGAGCAGTACTTC. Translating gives CASSLIDRQGLFGEQYF.

In DNA form, the CDR3 reads TGTGCCAGCAGCCAAGATCGGTCGTTGGATTCCTACGAGCAGTACTTC. It yields the protein CASSQDRSLDSYEQYF. This chain joins TRBV4-2 and TRBJ2-7; D gene unclear. The CDR3 spans 16 residues. Trimming stripped 0 bases from V and 1 base from J, with 13 bases between. Germline V gene sequence: CDR1 LGHNA, CDR2 YNFKEQ.

Here the CDR3 reads CSASLQETQYF. CDR3 bases: TGCAGTGCTAGTCTTCAAGAGACCCAGTACTTC. This chain uses TRBV20-1 with TRBJ2-5, with D unresolved. This CDR3 is 11 amino acids long. V was cut by 3 bases and J by 2 bases, with 4 bases left in between. Germline assignment: CDR1 DFQATT and CDR2 SNEGSKA (reference sequence).

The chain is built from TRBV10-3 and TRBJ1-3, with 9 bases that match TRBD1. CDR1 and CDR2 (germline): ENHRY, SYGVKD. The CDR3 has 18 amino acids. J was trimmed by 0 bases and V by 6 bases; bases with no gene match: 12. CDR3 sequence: CAIRPGQGAEGSGNTIYF. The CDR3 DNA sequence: TGTGCCATCAGGCCGGGACAGGGAGCCGAGGGCTCTGGAAACACCATATATTTT.

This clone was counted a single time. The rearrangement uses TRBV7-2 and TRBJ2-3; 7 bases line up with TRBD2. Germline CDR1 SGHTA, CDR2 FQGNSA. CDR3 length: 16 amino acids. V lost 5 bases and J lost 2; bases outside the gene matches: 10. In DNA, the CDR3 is TGTGCCAGCAGCACGCTAGCGGCCGGGGCCACAGATACGCAGTATTTT. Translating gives CASSTLAAGATDTQYF.